A selection of T cell receptor beta chains follows, all from one sample in a study of control samples from healthy donors and cancer patients. Assay: immunoSEQ multiplex PCR; the TCRdb copy retains only in-frame clones and omits some. The sample yields roughly 170,000 clones, around 93% seen once. Sequencing was carried out using blood. These receptors originate from a woman aged 60-75 years in good health. The CDR3 runs from the conserved cysteine through the conserved F or W. A D gene is named only where the DNA matches it firmly. Size values are once, few and many counts, or a class for expanded clones, and some rows have none.

J: TRBJ2-2; V: TRBV7-3; size: NA; D: NA; CDR3: CASSPSFTVLTGELFF; DNA: TGTGCCAGCAGCCCTAGTTTTACGGTATTAACCGGGGAGCTGTTTTTT
J: TRBJ2-3; V: TRBV24-1; size: NA; D: TRBD1; CDR3: CATSDPDRGGAQYF; DNA: TGTGCCACCAGTGATCCCGACAGGGGAGGTGCGCAGTATTTT
J: TRBJ1-3; V: TRBV9; size: NA; D: TRBD1; CDR3: CASSPQTGRNTIYF; DNA: TGTGCCAGCAGCCCCCAGACAGGGAGAAACACCATATATTTT
J: TRBJ1-2; V: TRBV12-3/TRBV12-4; size: NA; D: NA; CDR3: CASSLTGEYGYTF; DNA: TGTGCCAGCAGTTTAACAGGAGAGTATGGCTACACCTTC
J: TRBJ2-2; V: TRBV6-1; size: NA; D: NA; CDR3: CASSEAGSTGELFF; DNA: TGTGCCAGCAGTGAAGCAGGGAGCACCGGGGAGCTGTTTTTT
J: TRBJ1-1; V: TRBV5-4; size: NA; D: NA; CDR3: CASSWVRNTEAFF; DNA: TGTGCCAGCAGCTGGGTACGGAACACTGAAGCTTTCTTT
J: TRBJ2-1; V: TRBV7-9; size: NA; D: TRBD1; CDR3: CASSLRPGQGATNEQFF; DNA: TGTGCCAGCAGCTTAAGGCCGGGACAGGGAGCGACGAATGAGCAGTTCTTC
J: TRBJ2-1; V: TRBV10-1; size: NA; D: NA; CDR3: CASTPWQGVDNEQFF; DNA: TGCGCCAGCACCCCGTGGCAGGGAGTAGACAATGAGCAGTTCTTC
J: TRBJ1-1; V: TRBV7-2; size: NA; D: TRBD1; CDR3: CASSTRGQGGGEAFF; DNA: TGTGCCAGCAGCACGAGGGGACAGGGCGGAGGTGAAGCTTTCTTT
J: TRBJ1-6; V: TRBV6-4; size: NA; D: NA; CDR3: CASRPDSYNSPLHF; DNA: TGTGCCAGCAGGCCGGACAGCTATAATTCACCCCTCCACTTT
J: TRBJ2-3; V: TRBV14; size: NA; D: NA; CDR3: CASSQQRESLIPDTQYF; DNA: TGTGCCAGCAGCCAACAAAGGGAGTCCCTCATCCCAGATACGCAGTATTTT
J: TRBJ2-1; V: TRBV5-1; size: NA; D: NA; CDR3: CASSLSYNEQFF; DNA: TGCGCCAGCAGCTTGTCTTACAATGAGCAGTTCTTC
J: TRBJ1-5; V: TRBV7-2; size: NA; D: TRBD1; CDR3: CASSFAQGAGNQPQHF; DNA: TGTGCCAGCAGCTTCGCCCAGGGGGCGGGCAATCAGCCCCAGCATTTT
J: TRBJ2-5; V: TRBV2; size: NA; D: NA; CDR3: CASRISLQETQYF; DNA: TGTGCCAGCAGGATATCCCTCCAAGAGACCCAGTACTTC
J: TRBJ1-5; V: TRBV11-2; size: NA; D: NA; CDR3: CASSLGRGQPQHF; DNA: TGTGCCAGCAGCTTAGGACGGGGTCAGCCCCAGCATTTT
J: TRBJ1-5; V: TRBV18; size: NA; D: NA; CDR3: CASSPSDSNQPQHF; DNA: TGTGCCAGCTCACCCAGTGATAGCAATCAGCCCCAGCATTTT
J: TRBJ1-1; V: TRBV7-2; size: NA; D: NA; CDR3: CASSLQGDLGTEAFF; DNA: TGTGCCAGCAGCTTACAGGGAGACTTGGGCACTGAAGCTTTCTTT
J: TRBJ1-6; V: TRBV2; size: NA; D: NA; CDR3: CASAGFQLGSPLHF; DNA: TGTGCCAGCGCCGGGTTTCAGCTGGGTTCACCCCTCCACTTT
J: TRBJ2-2; V: TRBV7-2; size: NA; D: TRBD2; CDR3: CASSFVALAGTGELFF; DNA: TGTGCCAGCAGCTTCGTTGCACTAGCGGGCACCGGGGAGCTGTTTTTT
J: TRBJ1-1; V: TRBV7-9; size: NA; D: NA; CDR3: CASNGVVGTEAFF; DNA: TGTGCCAGCAATGGGGTTGTTGGGACTGAAGCTTTCTTT
J: TRBJ1-1; V: TRBV30; size: NA; D: TRBD1; CDR3: CAWLTGRVGAEAFF; DNA: TGTGCCTGGTTGACAGGGAGGGTAGGAGCTGAAGCTTTCTTT
J: TRBJ1-1; V: TRBV7-5; size: NA; D: NA; CDR3: CARSSPSGGYTEAFF; DNA: TGTGCCAGAAGCTCTCCAAGTGGGGGTTACACTGAAGCTTTCTTT
J: TRBJ2-4; V: TRBV4-3; size: NA; D: NA; CDR3: CASSRERRGMGYVNIQYF; DNA: TGCGCCAGCAGCCGAGAGCGGCGTGGGATGGGGTATGTGAACATTCAGTACTTC
J: TRBJ1-6; V: TRBV4-1; size: NA; D: NA; CDR3: CASSQDTRVLNSPLHF; DNA: TGCGCCAGCAGCCAAGATACTCGGGTTCTTAATTCACCCCTCCACTTT
J: TRBJ2-1; V: TRBV7-2; size: NA; D: TRBD2; CDR3: CASASGGVSSYNEQFF; DNA: TGTGCCAGCGCTAGCGGGGGCGTGAGCTCCTACAATGAGCAGTTCTTC
J: TRBJ2-2; V: TRBV16; size: NA; D: TRBD1; CDR3: CASSPTRQGNTGELFF; DNA: TGTGCCAGCAGCCCAACTCGACAGGGTAACACCGGGGAGCTGTTTTTT
J: TRBJ1-1; V: TRBV6-2/TRBV6-3; size: NA; D: NA; CDR3: CASSDHQGRTEAFF; DNA: TGTGCCAGCAGTGACCATCAGGGAAGGACTGAAGCTTTCTTT
J: TRBJ1-4; V: TRBV5-1; size: NA; D: NA; CDR3: CASTSAATNEKLFF; DNA: TGCGCCAGCACTTCGGCAGCCACTAATGAAAAACTGTTTTTT
J: TRBJ1-4; V: TRBV7-2; size: NA; D: NA; CDR3: CASSVSGGKLFF; DNA: TGTGCCAGCAGCGTTTCAGGCGGAAAACTGTTTTTT
J: TRBJ1-1; V: TRBV2; size: NA; D: NA; CDR3: CASKATTGRGAFF; DNA: TGTGCCAGCAAGGCCACCACAGGGCGAGGAGCTTTCTTT
J: TRBJ2-1; V: TRBV5-5; size: NA; D: NA; CDR3: CASSLVGGPYNEQFF; DNA: TGTGCCAGCAGCTTGGTGGGGGGGCCTTACAATGAGCAGTTCTTC
J: TRBJ2-5; V: TRBV7-2; size: NA; D: NA; CDR3: CASSLGGGLEAQYF; DNA: TGTGCCAGCAGCTTAGGTGGGGGCCTTGAGGCCCAGTACTTC
J: TRBJ1-2; V: TRBV28; size: NA; D: NA; CDR3: CASSPSSAGIYGYTF; DNA: TGTGCCAGCAGTCCCTCGAGCGCAGGGATCTATGGCTACACCTTC
J: TRBJ2-3; V: TRBV5-5; size: NA; D: NA; CDR3: CASSLGRGASTDTQYF; DNA: TGTGCCAGCAGCTTGGGCCGGGGGGCTAGCACAGATACGCAGTATTTT
J: TRBJ1-1; V: TRBV5-1; size: NA; D: NA; CDR3: CASSLGQPNTEAFF; DNA: TGCGCCAGCAGCTTGGGACAGCCGAACACTGAAGCTTTCTTT
J: TRBJ1-1; V: TRBV4-3; size: NA; D: NA; CDR3: CASSQDKVTGTEAFF; DNA: TGCGCCAGCAGCCAAGATAAGGTCACGGGCACTGAAGCTTTCTTT
J: TRBJ2-5; V: TRBV11-3; size: NA; D: NA; CDR3: CASSRTVLETQYF; DNA: TGTGCCAGCAGCCGGACCGTGCTCGAGACCCAGTACTTC
J: TRBJ2-3; V: TRBV5-1; size: once; D: NA; CDR3: CASSLSIYTDTQYF; DNA: TGCGCCAGCAGCTTGAGTATCTACACAGATACGCAGTATTTT
J: TRBJ2-3; V: TRBV4-1; size: few; D: TRBD1; CDR3: CASRDRVKETDTQYF; DNA: TGCGCCAGCAGGGACAGGGTTAAAGAAACAGATACGCAGTATTTT
J: TRBJ1-3; V: TRBV2; size: NA; D: NA; CDR3: CASSESGSEGNTIYF; DNA: TGTGCCAGCAGTGAATCCGGGTCAGAGGGAAACACCATATATTTT
J: TRBJ2-1; V: TRBV29-1; size: NA; D: TRBD2; CDR3: CSVAGGTSGARRRNEQFF; DNA: TGCAGCGTTGCGGGGGGGACTAGCGGGGCAAGAAGAAGAAATGAGCAGTTCTTC
J: TRBJ1-5; V: TRBV12-3/TRBV12-4; size: NA; D: NA; CDR3: CASTLGQPQHF; DNA: TGTGCCAGCACGCTTGGACAGCCCCAGCATTTT
J: TRBJ2-5; V: TRBV6-5; size: NA; D: TRBD2; CDR3: CASRASGGTQYF; DNA: TGTGCCAGCAGGGCTAGCGGGGGGACCCAGTACTTC
J: TRBJ1-5; V: TRBV5-1; size: NA; D: TRBD1; CDR3: CASSPGTGYQPQHF; DNA: TGCGCCAGCAGCCCCGGGACAGGGTATCAGCCCCAGCATTTT
J: TRBJ2-2; V: TRBV15; size: once; D: TRBD2; CDR3: CATSGPGTSGGARNTGELFF; DNA: TGTGCCACCAGCGGTCCCGGGACTAGCGGGGGGGCTAGAAACACCGGGGAGCTGTTTTTT
J: TRBJ1-6; V: TRBV7-9; size: NA; D: NA; CDR3: CASSLEDGTNSPLHF; DNA: TGTGCCAGCAGCTTAGAGGACGGGACTAATTCACCCCTCCACTTT